This T cell receptor (beta chain) stems from a study of human T cells and chemical hapten exposure. Turning to the study itself: Each patient's scalp received weekly diphenylcyclopropenone throughout the approximately 25-week study. Patch tests put 0.01% DPC on the upper back, read at 6 days. Per-sample TCR yields varied mainly from small pooled library volume differences.

Documented time point: patch test 1, 2 weeks after DPC sensitization. Treatment: therapeutic diphenylcyclopropenone sensitization with weekly scalp DPC. Whole blood that had not been fractionated was the source of extracted total RNA. Donation of samples came from alopecia patients who were 18 to 70 years old and suitable for DPC. Via MiXCR, TCRdb re-called the RACE reads, giving one row per CDR3 protein. Of approximately 34,000 distinct CDR3 sequences listed, 5% to 8% are singletons. Source: whole blood, taken in connection with sensitization to the hapten diphenylcyclopropenone (DPC). The receptor comes from a woman in her thirties with alopecia areata. Some clones in this sample may be carry-over from other donors' samples.

The CDR3 coding sequence is TGTGCCAGCAGTTTCGAGCAAGAGACCCAGTACTTC. It yields the protein CASSFEQETQYF. This chain connects TRBV12-3 or TRBV12-4 to TRBJ2-5; no reliable D call. With 3 bases removed from V and 2 bases from J, the gap between germline ends came to 4 bases. The CDR3 covers 12 residues.